The present T cell receptor (beta chain) was sequenced within a study of blood T cell repertoires in COVID-19 (TCRdb year 2020). Study-level background: Samples covering the acute and convalescent phases of COVID-19 were provided by collaborators in the United States, Italy and Spain. The samples were drawn from the first 160 participants of the ongoing ImmuneRACE study and from roughly 1,300 subjects provided by 6 global collaborators. The material from the prospective study consisted of cDNA or gDNA derived from T cells, B-cell-depleted T cells, or PBMCs. Sample metadata almost always included a de-identified subject ID, COVID-19 status, age in years and sex. Where available, HLA class I and class II types were obtained from metadata supplied by the sample provider rather than from assay-based typing. Subjects who had been exposed to COVID-19, were actively infected with it, or had recovered from it provided the deeply sampled blood TCRbeta repertoires that made up the dataset. The repertoires were released in a freely available public database intended as a resource for research on the immune response to SARS-CoV-2.

The immunoSEQ Assay, a bias-controlled multiplex PCR, was used to amplify TCRbeta CDR3 regions from genomic DNA. On the study's bioinformatics: The number of nucleated cells in each sample was estimated by amplification of reference gene primers within the assay. To quantify the absolute abundance of each unique TCRbeta CDR3 rearrangement, sequence reads were collapsed and filtered. For each sample, productive Simpson clonality was calculated as the square root of Simpson's diversity index over productive rearrangements. TCRdb mirrors the immuneACCESS table, restricted to in-frame sequences. Some clones are absent from its copies; in checked studies, under half trace to an unresolved V gene, and the reason for the others is unknown. V and J calls plus clone size are reproduced from that table; the DNA served to infer D and trimming. The sample contains approximately 400,000 clones, roughly nine tenths of them found a single time. Clones ranked in the top ten supply 0.8% to 0.9% of the sample.

Taken from cysteine to phenylalanine, the CDR3 has 14 residues. The only DNA kept is the CDR3, 42 bases in frame from the first base. CDR1 and CDR2 were assigned from the germline V gene as MNHEY and SVGAGI. V is clipped by 0 bases and J by 8 bases, and the sequence between their germline boundaries is 11 bases long. As to this clone: No antigen is known for it. Base qualities are not provided; no much larger clone lies one nucleotide away.

Participants in the prospective study were aged 18 to 89 years, lived in 20 to 30 United States geographic areas, and enrolled through a virtual design. To assign participants to cohorts, the prospective study relied on clinical history that participants themselves reported in a screening survey and a study questionnaire. Exposed participants were defined as having been in contact with someone with a PCR-confirmed or clinician-diagnosed COVID-19 case within 2 weeks of study entry. In the prospective study, mobile phlebotomists collected whole blood, serum and a nasopharyngeal or oropharyngeal swab from each participant. Over an approximately 2-month period, participants in the prospective study had the option of providing additional blood draws and questionnaires. Before DNA extraction, blood samples from the prospective study were shipped at room temperature or frozen. Overall results and qualifications from the work: Clinical and demographic metadata were provided uncurated, with the amount varying by source and participant.

Sequencing input: PBMCs or T cells enriched from blood (not recorded which). This receptor was taken from a middle-aged woman who had been exposed to COVID-19. The chain links TRBV6-5 with TRBJ2-1; confidence is insufficient to name the D gene. The CDR3 in this case is CASSYSNVLDEQFF. At the DNA level, the sequence is TGTGCCAGCAGTTACTCAAATGTTCTTGATGAGCAGTTCTTC.